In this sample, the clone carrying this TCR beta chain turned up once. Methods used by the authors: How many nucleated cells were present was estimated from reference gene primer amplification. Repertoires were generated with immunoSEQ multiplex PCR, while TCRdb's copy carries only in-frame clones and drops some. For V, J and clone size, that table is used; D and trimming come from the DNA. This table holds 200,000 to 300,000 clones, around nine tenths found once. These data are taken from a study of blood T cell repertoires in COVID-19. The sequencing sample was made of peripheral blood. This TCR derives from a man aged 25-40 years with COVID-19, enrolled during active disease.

CDR3 coding DNA: TGTGCCAGCAGCTCTGGAGTGGGGCGCGGATCAACTAATGAAAAACTGTTTTTT. Its protein product is CASSSGVGRGSTNEKLFF. The chain has TRBV5-4 and TRBJ1-4; D is perhaps TRBD1 (5 bases). The CDR3 loop spans 18 amino acids. Germline-derived CDR1 and CDR2 are SGHNT and YYREEE (reference sequence). V lost 3 bases to trimming and J lost 0 bases, with 18 bases between them.